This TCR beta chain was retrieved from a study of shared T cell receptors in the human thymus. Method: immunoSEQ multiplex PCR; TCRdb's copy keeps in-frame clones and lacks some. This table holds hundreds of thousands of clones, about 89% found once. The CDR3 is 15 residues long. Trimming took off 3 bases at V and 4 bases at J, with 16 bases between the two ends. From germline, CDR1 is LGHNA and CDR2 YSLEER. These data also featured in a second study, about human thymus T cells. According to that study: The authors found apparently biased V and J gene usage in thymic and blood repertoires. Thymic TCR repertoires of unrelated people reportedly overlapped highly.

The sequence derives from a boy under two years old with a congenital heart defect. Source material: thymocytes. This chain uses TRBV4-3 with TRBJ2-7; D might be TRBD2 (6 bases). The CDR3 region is CASSHGTSYSYEQYF. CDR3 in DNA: TGCGCCAGCAGCCATGGGACTTCTTATTCTTACGAGCAGTACTTC.